These 20 T cell receptor beta chains originate from one sample sequenced in a study of blood T cell repertoires in COVID-19. The repertoire was sequenced with immunoSEQ multiplex PCR; TCRdb's copy has only in-frame clones and lacks some. The sample consists of over 40,000 clones, roughly four fifths of them appearing once. Sequenced sample: peripheral blood. The source is a man in his sixties with active COVID-19.

The CDR3, as DNA: TGTGCCAGCAACCACAGGGGGCTAGGCTACGAGCAGTACTTC. Amino acids: CASNHRGLGYEQYF. V usage is TRBV7-2 and J usage is TRBJ2-7; TRBD1 agrees at 9 bases. Germline V gene lookup returns CDR1 SGHTA and CDR2 FQGNSA. The CDR3 runs 14 residues. V trimming: 7 bases; J trimming: 3 bases; junction bases outside the gene matches: 7. The variable domain in full, with the rest retrieved from reference TRBV7-2 and TRBJ2-7, is GAGVSQSPSNKVTEKGKDVELRCDPISGHTALYWYRQSLGQGLEFLIYFQGNSAPDKSGLPSDRFSAERTGGSVSTLTIQRTQQEDSAVYLCASNHRGLGYEQYFGPGTRLTVT.

This chain uses TRBV30 with TRBJ1-5; D might be TRBD1 (5 bases). This CDR3 is built from 13 residues. Trimming cost V 5 bases and J 6 bases, with 14 bases left between them. CDR1 and CDR2 (germline): GTSNPN, SVGIG (reference sequence). CDR3 sequence: CAWASGPSQPQHF. DNA for the CDR3: TGTGCCTGGGCCTCAGGGCCCAGTCAGCCCCAGCATTTT. The full variable domain, rest sourced from reference TRBV30 and TRBJ1-5, is SQTIHQWPATLVQPVGSPLSLECTVEGTSNPNLYWYRQAAGRGLQLLFYSVGIGQISSEVPQNLSASRPQDRQFILSSKKLLLSDSGFYLCAWASGPSQPQHFGDGTRLSIL.

V usage is TRBV11-1 and J usage is TRBJ1-2, with 7 bases matching TRBD1. Germline CDR1 reads SGHAT; CDR2 reads FQDESV (reference sequence). The ends lost 5 bases at V and 3 bases at J; junction bases unmatched: 12. This CDR3 is 16 amino acids long. The chain's CDR3 is CASSDNGDRIYYGYTF. CDR3 bases: TGTGCCAGCAGCGACAACGGGGACAGAATCTACTATGGCTACACCTTC.

This clone was picked up a small number of times. The chain couples TRBV12-3 or TRBV12-4 to TRBJ2-7, with D perhaps TRBD2 (5 bases). There are 11 residues in the CDR3. Trimming took off 3 bases at V and 7 bases at J, with 7 bases between the two ends. The CDR3 nucleotides read TGTGCCAGCAGTTTTGGCGGGGAGCAGTACTTC. It specifies CASSFGGEQYF.

J is TRBJ2-7 and V is TRBV5-4; 12 nucleotides agree with TRBD2. The CDR3 has 13 residues. Germline V gene data show CDR1 as SGHNT and CDR2 as YYREEE (reference sequence). J lost 3 bases, V lost 9 bases, and 4 bases had no gene match. The CDR3 bases are TGTGCCACTGGACTAGCGGGGAACTACGAGCAGTACTTC. As protein: CATGLAGNYEQYF.

The V call is TRBV6-6, the J call TRBJ2-5, with 8 nucleotides matching TRBD2. Germline loops: CDR1 MNHNY, CDR2 SVGAGI (reference sequence). Unmatched junction bases numbered 10, after V lost 2 bases and J lost 5 bases. The CDR3 is made up of 16 amino acids. In nucleotides, the CDR3 is TGTGCCAGCAGTTACCCCGGGGAGCGGGAGATTGAGACCCAGTACTTC. Amino acid sequence: CASSYPGEREIETQYF.

V and J are TRBV9 and TRBJ2-7, with D unresolved. CDR3 length equals 15 residues. V lost 1 base and J 1 base, leaving 12 bases between the germline ends. The germline V gene encodes CDR1 SGDLS and CDR2 YYNGEE. CDR3 region: CASSVNVGTSYEQYF. CDR3 sequence (DNA): TGTGCCAGCAGCGTAAACGTGGGCACATCCTACGAGCAGTACTTC.

The J gene is TRBJ2-2, the V gene TRBV29-1, with D perhaps matching TRBD1 (5 bases). With 7 bases removed from V and 6 bases from J, the gap between germline ends came to 15 bases. Germline V gene data show CDR1 as SQVTM and CDR2 as ANQGSEA. The length of the CDR3 is 13 residues. The chain's CDR3 is CSGVLRVAGELFF. CDR3 nucleotides: TGCAGCGGGGTCCTCAGGGTAGCCGGGGAGCTGTTTTTT.

The chain joins TRBV7-3 to TRBJ2-5; D is perhaps TRBD1 (5 bases). V lost 5 bases and J 4 bases, leaving 17 bases between the germline ends. The CDR3 extends over 15 amino acids. Germline V lookup: CDR1 SGHTA, CDR2 FQGTGA. CDR3 loop: CASSISAGSGETQYF. CDR3 DNA sequence: TGTGCCAGCAGCATCTCGGCAGGGTCCGGAGAGACCCAGTACTTC.

The CDR3: CASSLAGGAVTEAFF. In DNA, the CDR3 is TGTGCCAGCAGTTTAGCAGGGGGCGCGGTAACTGAAGCTTTCTTT. The chain has TRBV27 and TRBJ1-1, with 8 nucleotides matching TRBD1. CDR3 length: 15 amino acids. The ends lost 2 bases at V and 5 bases at J; junction bases unmatched: 7. Germline V gives CDR1 MNHEY, CDR2 SMNVEV (reference sequence).

J is TRBJ2-5 and V is TRBV7-7; 10 bases line up with TRBD1. The germline V gene has CDR1 SSHAT and CDR2 FNYEAQ (reference sequence). V lost 6 bases and J lost 4; bases outside the gene matches: 11. The CDR3 spans 16 residues. CDR3 in DNA: TGTGCCAGCAGTTTCTACCCGGGACAGGGGAGAGAGACCCAGTACTTC. Translating gives CASSFYPGQGRETQYF.

The genes are TRBV7-2 and TRBJ2-1; D is unclear. This CDR3 is built from 13 residues. Germline values: CDR1 SGHTA, CDR2 FQGNSA. Trimming cost V 4 bases and J 15 bases, with 19 bases left between them. The CDR3 loop reads CASSSSIESPPFF. The CDR3 DNA reads TGTGCCAGCAGCTCCTCTATAGAGTCCCCCCCGTTCTTC.

By share, this clone ranks as medium-sized. This chain joins TRBV27 and TRBJ2-7; TRBD2 matches 10 bases. CDR1 is MNHEY, CDR2 SMNVEV, per germline (reference sequence). CDR3 length equals 16 residues. Trimming removed 5 bases from V and 0 bases from J; junction bases left unmatched: 7. The CDR3 region is CASSPGLADSSYEQYF. In DNA form, the CDR3 reads TGTGCCAGCAGTCCCGGACTAGCGGATTCCTCCTACGAGCAGTACTTC.

This clone was detected once. The chain employs TRBV5-1 and TRBJ2-2, with D tentatively TRBD2 (5 bases). V gave up 7 bases and J gave up 2 bases, with 15 bases separating them. This CDR3 spans 15 amino acids. Germline V lookup: CDR1 SGHRS, CDR2 YFSETQ. As DNA, the CDR3 is TGCGCCAGCCGCCTGCTAGCTATAAACACCGGGGAGCTGTTTTTT. Translation gives CASRLLAINTGELFF.

The chain employs TRBV28 and TRBJ2-5; TRBD1 matches at 9 bases. V shed 6 bases and J 4 bases; nucleotides not matched to a gene: 3. This CDR3 contains 13 residues. Germline-derived CDR1 and CDR2 are MDHEN and SYDVKM. CDR3 DNA: TGTGCCAGCAGGGGGACAGGGCGAGAGACCCAGTACTTC. Protein sequence: CASRGTGRETQYF.

The chain recombines TRBV19 with TRBJ2-5; 11 nucleotides match TRBD1. The trim removed 3 bases at V and 4 bases at J, leaving 1 base unmatched. CDR1 is LNHDA, CDR2 SQIVND, per germline (reference sequence). The CDR3 spans 14 residues. CDR3 residues: CASSIGQGAETQYF. CDR3 in DNA: TGTGCCAGTAGTATCGGACAGGGGGCAGAGACCCAGTACTTC.

J is TRBJ2-7 and V is TRBV21-1; the table's D gene call, TRBD2, was not cross checked with the DNA. TRBV21-1 is noted as a pseudogene. This CDR3 has 12 residues. CDR3 coding DNA: TGTGCCAGCAGCAAAGTTACCTACGAGCAGTACTTC. As protein: CASSKVTYEQYF.

The chain uses TRBV6-1 and TRBJ2-3; D is perhaps TRBD2 (6 bases). The CDR3 sequence is 16 residues long. Germline V gives CDR1 MNHNS, CDR2 SASEGT. Trimming removed 2 bases from V and 6 bases from J, with 18 bases in between. The CDR3 loop reads CASSERDRGGRDTQYF. In DNA, the CDR3 is TGTGCCAGCAGTGAAAGGGATCGGGGAGGTCGGGATACGCAGTATTTT.

The chain couples TRBV6-4 to TRBJ2-1; D might be TRBD1 (5 bases). Trimming took off 0 bases at V and 0 bases at J, with 9 bases between the two ends. Germline V lookup: CDR1 MRHNA, CDR2 SNTAGT. This CDR3 comprises 16 residues. CDR3 loop: CASSDSYRSSYNEQFF. The CDR3 DNA reads as TGTGCCAGCAGTGACTCTTACAGGAGCTCCTACAATGAGCAGTTCTTC.

The rearrangement links TRBV21-1 to TRBJ2-1; the table names TRBD2, a call not compared with the DNA. TRBV21-1 corresponds to a pseudogene. The CDR3 is 17 residues long. This CDR3 reads CASSKRGLVHLYNEQFF. CDR3 nucleotides: TGTGCCAGCAGCAAAAGAGGTCTGGTCCACCTCTACAATGAGCAGTTCTTC.